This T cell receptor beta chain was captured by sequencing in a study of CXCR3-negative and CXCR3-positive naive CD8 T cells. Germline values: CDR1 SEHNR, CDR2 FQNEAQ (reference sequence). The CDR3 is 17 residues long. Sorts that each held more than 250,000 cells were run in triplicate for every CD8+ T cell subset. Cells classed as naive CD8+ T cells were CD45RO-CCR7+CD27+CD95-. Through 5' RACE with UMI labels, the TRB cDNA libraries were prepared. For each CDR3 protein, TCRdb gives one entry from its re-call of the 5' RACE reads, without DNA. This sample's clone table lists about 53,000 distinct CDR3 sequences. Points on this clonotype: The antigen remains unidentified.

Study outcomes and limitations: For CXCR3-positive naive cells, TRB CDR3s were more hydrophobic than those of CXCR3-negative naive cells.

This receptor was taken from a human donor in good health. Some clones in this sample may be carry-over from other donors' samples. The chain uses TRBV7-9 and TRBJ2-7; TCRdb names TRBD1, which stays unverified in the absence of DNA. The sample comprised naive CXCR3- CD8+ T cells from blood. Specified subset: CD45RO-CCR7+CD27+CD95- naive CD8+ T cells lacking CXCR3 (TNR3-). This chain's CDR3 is CASSLLGQAESSYEQYF.